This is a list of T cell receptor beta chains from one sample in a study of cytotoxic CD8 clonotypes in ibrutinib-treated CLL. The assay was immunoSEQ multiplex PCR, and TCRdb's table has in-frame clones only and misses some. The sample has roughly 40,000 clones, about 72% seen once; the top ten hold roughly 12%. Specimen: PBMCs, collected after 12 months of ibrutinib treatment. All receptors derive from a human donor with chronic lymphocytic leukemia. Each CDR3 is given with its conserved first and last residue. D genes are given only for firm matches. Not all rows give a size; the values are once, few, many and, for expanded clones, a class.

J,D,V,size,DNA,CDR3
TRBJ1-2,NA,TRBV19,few,TGTGCCAGCTCGGCAGGCGGGCATGGCTACACCTTC,CASSAGGHGYTF
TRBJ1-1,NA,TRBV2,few,TGTGCCAGCAGTGCCGACGGGAACACTGAAGCTTTCTTT,CASSADGNTEAFF
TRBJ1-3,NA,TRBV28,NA,TGTGCCAGCAGTTTAACCCGAAACACCATATATTTT,CASSLTRNTIYF
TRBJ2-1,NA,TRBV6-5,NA,TGTGCCAGCAGCAACCCGGTTAATGAGCAGTTCTTC,CASSNPVNEQFF
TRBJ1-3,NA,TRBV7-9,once,TGTGCCAGCAGCCAGGCAGGCAGGACCTCTGGAAACACCATATATTTT,CASSQAGRTSGNTIYF
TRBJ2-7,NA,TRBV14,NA,TGTGCCAGCAGCGCCCACGGGACTGGATTCTACGAGCAGTACTTC,CASSAHGTGFYEQYF
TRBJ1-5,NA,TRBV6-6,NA,TGTGCCAGCAGTTACCTGAACCAGCCCCAGCATTTT,CASSYLNQPQHF
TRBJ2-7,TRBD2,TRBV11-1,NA,TGTGCCAGCAGCCCGTCGTTTGCGCTAGCGGGTACCTCGCGCGAGCAGTACTTC,CASSPSFALAGTSREQYF
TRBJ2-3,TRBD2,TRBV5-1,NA,TGCGCCAGCAGCTTGGATTCGGGAGGGGGCACAGATACGCAGTATTTT,CASSLDSGGGTDTQYF
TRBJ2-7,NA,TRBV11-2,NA,TGTGCCAGCAGCTCAGCCGTGGGCAGAGCCTACGAGCAGTACTTC,CASSSAVGRAYEQYF
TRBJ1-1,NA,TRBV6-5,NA,TGTGCCAGCAGTGCTTACTCAACAGGTAACACTGAAGCTTTCTTT,CASSAYSTGNTEAFF
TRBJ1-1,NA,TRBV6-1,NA,TGTGCCAGCAGCGACACTCTGGGGACTGAAGCTTTCTTT,CASSDTLGTEAFF
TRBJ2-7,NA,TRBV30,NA,TGTGCCTGGAGCTCGCCGGGATTCTTGAAGCGCGAGCAGTACTTC,CAWSSPGFLKREQYF
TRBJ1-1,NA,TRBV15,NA,TGTGCCACCAGCAGAGGGGTAGACACTGAAGCTTTCTTT,CATSRGVDTEAFF
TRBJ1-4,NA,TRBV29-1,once,TGCAGCGTTGAAGGGGGGACAAATGAAAAACTGTTTTTT,CSVEGGTNEKLFF
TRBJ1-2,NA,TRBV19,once,TGTGCCAGTAACCCCGTGTCCCAGGGAAACTATGGCTACACCTTC,CASNPVSQGNYGYTF
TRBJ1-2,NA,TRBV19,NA,TGTGCCAGTAGAAAGCCGGGGGGGCGCTTATTTTATGGCTACACCTTC,CASRKPGGRLFYGYTF
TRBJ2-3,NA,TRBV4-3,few,TGCGCCAGCAGCCAAGAAGCAGGGAGATTGGATACGCAGTATTTT,CASSQEAGRLDTQYF
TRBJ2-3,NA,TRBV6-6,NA,TGTGCCAGCACCTTCCAGGGCACAGATACGCAGTATTTT,CASTFQGTDTQYF
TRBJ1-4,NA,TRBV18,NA,TGTGCCAGCTCACCGGGGGCGACTAATGAAAAACTGTTTTTT,CASSPGATNEKLFF
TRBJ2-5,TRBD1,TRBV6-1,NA,TGTGCCAGCAGTCTTAACAGGGGGGAGACCCAGTACTTC,CASSLNRGETQYF
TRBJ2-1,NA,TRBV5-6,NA,TGTGCCAGCAGCTTGAGGTACCTGTCATACAATGAGCAGTTCTTC,CASSLRYLSYNEQFF
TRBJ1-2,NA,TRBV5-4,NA,TGTGCCAGCAGCTTTATTGGGGCCTGGGGCTACACCTTC,CASSFIGAWGYTF
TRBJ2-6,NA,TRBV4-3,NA,TGCGCCAGCAGCCCCGAGAGCTCCAGCTCTGGGGCCAACGTCCTGACTTTC,CASSPESSSSGANVLTF
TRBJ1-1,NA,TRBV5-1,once,TGCGCCACCCAAGACATGGAGGGGACTGAAGCTTTCTTT,CATQDMEGTEAFF
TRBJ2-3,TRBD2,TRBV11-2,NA,TGTGCCAGCAGCTTAGGGACTAGCGGGACAAATACGCAGTATTTT,CASSLGTSGTNTQYF
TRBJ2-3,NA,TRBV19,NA,TGTGCCAGTATCGGAGGCGGCTATAACACAGATACGCAGTATTTT,CASIGGGYNTDTQYF
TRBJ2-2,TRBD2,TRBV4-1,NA,TGCGCCAGCAGCCAAATCCAGGGAGGGACCGGGGAGCTGTTTTTT,CASSQIQGGTGELFF
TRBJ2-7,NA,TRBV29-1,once,TGCAGCGTTGTTAGGTCCGCGGAGGGTGAGCAGTACTTC,CSVVRSAEGEQYF
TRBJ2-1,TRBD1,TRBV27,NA,TGTGCCAGCAGTCGGACAGGGTCCTACAATGAGCAGTTCTTC,CASSRTGSYNEQFF
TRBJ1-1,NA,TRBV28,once,TGTGCCAGCAGTCTAGATACGAGGTACAACACTGAAGCTTTCTTT,CASSLDTRYNTEAFF
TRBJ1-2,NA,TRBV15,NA,TGTGCCACCAGCAGAGGAACTAGGGACTCGAGAGGCTACACCTTC,CATSRGTRDSRGYTF
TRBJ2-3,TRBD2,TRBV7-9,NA,TGTGCCAGCAGCACACTAGCGGGAGCAGATACGCAGTATTTT,CASSTLAGADTQYF
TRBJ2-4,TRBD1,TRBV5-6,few,TGTGCCAGCAGCTCGCCAAAGGACAGGGTGGTAAACATTCAGTACTTC,CASSSPKDRVVNIQYF
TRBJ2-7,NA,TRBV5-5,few,TGTGCCAGCAGCACGGCCGGTTACGAGCAGTACTTC,CASSTAGYEQYF
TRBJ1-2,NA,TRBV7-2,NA,TGTGCCAGCAGCTTAGCAGACGTCTTTAGGGGCTACACCTTC,CASSLADVFRGYTF
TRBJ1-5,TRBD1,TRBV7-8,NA,TGTGCCAGCAGCTTAGGGGACAGGAATCGTCAGCCCCAGCATTTT,CASSLGDRNRQPQHF
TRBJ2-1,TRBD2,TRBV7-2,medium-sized,TGTGCCAGCAACACCCCAGGGAGGGCCTATGGGGGGCAGTTCTTC,CASNTPGRAYGGQFF
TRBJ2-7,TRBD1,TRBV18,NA,TGTGCCAGCTCACTGCCCGGGACAGGGAGAGAGCAGTACTTC,CASSLPGTGREQYF
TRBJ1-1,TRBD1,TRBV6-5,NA,TGTGCCAGCAGCAGGGACAGGGCTTTAACTGAAGCTTTCTTT,CASSRDRALTEAFF
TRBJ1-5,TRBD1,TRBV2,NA,TGTGCCAGCAGTACGGGGACAGGGAAGACCAATCAGCCCCAGCATTTT,CASSTGTGKTNQPQHF
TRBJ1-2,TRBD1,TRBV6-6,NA,TGTGCCAGCAGTTCCCAGGGGGGCTATGGCTACACCTTC,CASSSQGGYGYTF
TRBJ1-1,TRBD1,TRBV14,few,TGTGCCAGCAGCCCCCGGACAGGGTGGAACACTGAAGCTTTCTTT,CASSPRTGWNTEAFF
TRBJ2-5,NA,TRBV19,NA,TGTGCCAGTAGCTTACAGGGCCCCCAAGAGACCCAGTACTTC,CASSLQGPQETQYF
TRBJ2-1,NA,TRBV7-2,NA,TGTGCCAGCAGCTTAGTGGTCTGGGAGAAGCAGTTCTTC,CASSLVVWEKQFF
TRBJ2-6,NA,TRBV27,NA,TGTGCCAGCAGTTCCCGGTCCGGGGCCAACGTCCTGACTTTC,CASSSRSGANVLTF
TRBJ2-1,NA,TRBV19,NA,TGTGCCAGCACGTTGGGGGCCGGAAATGAGCAGTTCTTC,CASTLGAGNEQFF
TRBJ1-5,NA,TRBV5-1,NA,TGCGCCAGCAGCTTCAAAGGGAGCAATCAGCCCCAGCATTTT,CASSFKGSNQPQHF
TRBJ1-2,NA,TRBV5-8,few,TGTGCCAGCAGCCCGAGGACGTCCCTCTGGTATCGCTACACCTTC,CASSPRTSLWYRYTF
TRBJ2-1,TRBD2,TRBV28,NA,TGTGCCAGCAGTTTCCCTCCTCCCGGGACTAGCGGGAACAATGAGCAGTTCTTC,CASSFPPPGTSGNNEQFF
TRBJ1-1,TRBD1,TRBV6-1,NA,TGTGCCAGCAGTGAAGCTGGACAGGCCGCGGGTATGAACACTGAAGCTTTCTTT,CASSEAGQAAGMNTEAFF
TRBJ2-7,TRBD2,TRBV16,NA,TGTGCCAGCAGCCAATTTCGTAGCGGGAGCGGTTACGAGCAGTACTTC,CASSQFRSGSGYEQYF
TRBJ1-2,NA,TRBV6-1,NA,TGTGCCAGCAGTGACAGGGCTATTGCCTATGGCTACACCTTC,CASSDRAIAYGYTF
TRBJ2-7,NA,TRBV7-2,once,TGTGCCAGCAGCTTACTGGGGGCTGAGCAGTACTTC,CASSLLGAEQYF
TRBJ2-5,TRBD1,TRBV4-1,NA,TGCGCCAGCAGCCAAGATCAGGGCAGGGGGCAAGAGACCCAGTACTTC,CASSQDQGRGQETQYF
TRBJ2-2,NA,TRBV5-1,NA,TGCGCCAGCAGCGGGGTTCTGGTCGGGGAGCTGTTTTTT,CASSGVLVGELFF
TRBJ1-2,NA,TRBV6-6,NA,TGTGCCAGCAGTTACCACCAAGGTTTTCTAAACTATGGCTACACCTTC,CASSYHQGFLNYGYTF